This entry concerns a single T cell receptor beta chain. Its antigen remains unknown. These data come from a study of cytomegalovirus exposure and HLA in healthy donors. Study conclusions and caveats: It was reportedly the case that the classifier diagnosed cytomegalovirus status with high specificity and sensitivity. Exclusion as indistinguishable affected some V segments, including TRBV6-2 and TRBV6-3.

V was pared by 1 base and J by 0 bases, with 14 bases of the junction left unmatched. In germline, CDR1 is MDHEN, CDR2 SYDVKM. The CDR3 loop spans 20 amino acids. Researchers ran the PCR with 60 Vbeta and 13 Jbeta primers. Per the original data handling: Later analysis identified 88 million or so unique TCR beta chains, about 10 million shared. TCRdb's copy holds only in-frame clones and misses some; the assay was immunoSEQ multiplex PCR. That table gives V, J and clone size, and the DNA gave D and trimming. Among tens of thousands of clones listed, roughly four fifths were seen once. V and J are TRBV28 and TRBJ2-3; 9 bases line up with TRBD2. The sequence was obtained from a man aged 40-50 years in good health and CMV-seronegative. Material: PBMCs. The CDR3 bases are TGTGCCAGCAGTTTATTCCGTTTTTGGGGTAGCGGGGGTAGCACAGATACGCAGTATTTT. It encodes CASSLFRFWGSGGSTDTQYF.